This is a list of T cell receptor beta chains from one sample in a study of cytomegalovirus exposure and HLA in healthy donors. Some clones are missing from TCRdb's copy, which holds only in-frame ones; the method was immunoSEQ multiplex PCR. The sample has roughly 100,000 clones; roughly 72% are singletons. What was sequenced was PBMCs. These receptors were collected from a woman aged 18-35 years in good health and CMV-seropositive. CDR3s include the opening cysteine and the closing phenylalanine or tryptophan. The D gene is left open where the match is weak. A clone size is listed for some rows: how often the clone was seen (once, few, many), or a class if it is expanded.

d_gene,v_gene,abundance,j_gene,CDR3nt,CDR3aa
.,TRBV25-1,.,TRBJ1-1,TGTGCCAGCATTACGACTGGGTACACTGAAGCTTTCTTT,CASITTGYTEAFF
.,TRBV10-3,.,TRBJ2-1,TGTGCCATCAGTGCCGCAGGGTGGAATGAGCAGTTCTTC,CAISAAGWNEQFF
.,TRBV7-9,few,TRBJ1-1,TGTGCCACCGGGGTAGAGATGAACACTGAAGCTTTCTTT,CATGVEMNTEAFF
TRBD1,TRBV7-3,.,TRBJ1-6,TGTGCCAGCAGCCTACAGGGGATGGATTCACCCCTCCACTTT,CASSLQGMDSPLHF
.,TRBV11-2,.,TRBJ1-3,TGTGCCAGCAGCTGGGCGCGAAACACCATATATTTT,CASSWARNTIYF
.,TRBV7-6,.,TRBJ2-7,TGTGCCAGCAGCTTACTACAGGGCGAGCAGTACTTC,CASSLLQGEQYF
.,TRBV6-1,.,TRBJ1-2,TGTGCCAGCGTAGTTAACTATGGCTACACCTTC,CASVVNYGYTF
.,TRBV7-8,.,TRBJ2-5,TGTGCCAGCAGCTTAGCCATCGCTACCGGGAAGACCCAGTACTTC,CASSLAIATGKTQYF
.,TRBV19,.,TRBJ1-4,TGTGCCAGTAGTATAGCCTCCGGACAGCTCATTAATGAAAAACTGTTTTTT,CASSIASGQLINEKLFF
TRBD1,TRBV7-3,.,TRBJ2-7,TGTGCCAGCAGCGTCGACAGGGGGTACGAGCAGTACTTC,CASSVDRGYEQYF
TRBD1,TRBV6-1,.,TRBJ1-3,TGTGCCAGCAGTGGGGGACAGTCTGGAAACACCATATATTTT,CASSGGQSGNTIYF
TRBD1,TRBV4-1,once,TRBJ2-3,TGCGCCAGCAGCCAACCGGGACAGAAAATCACAGATACGCAGTATTTT,CASSQPGQKITDTQYF
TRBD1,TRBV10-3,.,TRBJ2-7,TGTGCCATCAGTCCGGGACAGACCTACGAGCAGTACTTC,CAISPGQTYEQYF
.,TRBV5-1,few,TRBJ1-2,TGCGCGAGCGGGGACATCAGGTCTGGCTACACCTTC,CASGDIRSGYTF
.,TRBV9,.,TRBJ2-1,TGTGCCAGCAGCGTGGCGCTAGCGCATGATGAGCAGTTCTTC,CASSVALAHDEQFF
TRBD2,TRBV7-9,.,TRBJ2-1,TGTGCCAGCAGCTTCGCAGCGGGAGGGTACAATGAGCAGTTCTTC,CASSFAAGGYNEQFF
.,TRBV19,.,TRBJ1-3,TGTGCCAGTAGTATTTCCGGGACAGGAAACACCATATATTTT,CASSISGTGNTIYF
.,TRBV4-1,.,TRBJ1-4,TGCGCCAGCAGCCAAGGGGGACTACAGTTTTATAATGAAAAACTGTTTTTT,CASSQGGLQFYNEKLFF
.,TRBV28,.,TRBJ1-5,TGTGCCAGCAGTTTAGTAGTGAGCCTTAATCAGCCCCAGCATTTT,CASSLVVSLNQPQHF
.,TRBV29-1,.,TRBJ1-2,TGCAGCGCATCGGCCGGGACTACTAACTATGGCTACACCTTC,CSASAGTTNYGYTF
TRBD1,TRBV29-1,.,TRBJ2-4,TGCAGCGGAGGGACAGGGCCAAACATTCAGTACTTC,CSGGTGPNIQYF
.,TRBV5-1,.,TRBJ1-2,TGCGCCAGCAGCCGGGACACATCCACTAACTATGGCTACACCTTC,CASSRDTSTNYGYTF
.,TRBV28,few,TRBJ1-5,TGTGCCAGCAGTCCGACGAGCCTAGGGCCCCAGCATTTT,CASSPTSLGPQHF
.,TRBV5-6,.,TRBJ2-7,TGTGCCAGCTACCCGTATCTGGGAGGGGGCTACGAGCAGTACTTC,CASYPYLGGGYEQYF
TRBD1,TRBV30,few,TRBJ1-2,TGTGCCTGGAGTGTAGGGGACAGGCTCGGGGGAGGCTACACCTTC,CAWSVGDRLGGGYTF
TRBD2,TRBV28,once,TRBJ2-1,TGTGCCAGCAGCCTCCGAGCTAGCGGCTTCGACAATGAGCAGTTCTTC,CASSLRASGFDNEQFF
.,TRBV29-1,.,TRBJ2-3,TGCAGCGTTGATGGCGGATTCCCAGATACGCAGTATTTT,CSVDGGFPDTQYF
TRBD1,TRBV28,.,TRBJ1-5,TGTGCCAGCAGCCGGGACAGTGCAAATCAGCCCCAGCATTTT,CASSRDSANQPQHF
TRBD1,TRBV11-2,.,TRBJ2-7,TGTGCCAGCAGCTTAGACAGGGGGCCCTACGAGCAGTACTTC,CASSLDRGPYEQYF
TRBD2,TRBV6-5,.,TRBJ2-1,TGTGCCAGCAGGTTTACGACTAGCTTGGAGCAGTTCTTC,CASRFTTSLEQFF
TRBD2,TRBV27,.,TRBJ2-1,TGTGCCAGCAGTTGGCTAGCGGGAGGGGAGAGCTCCTACAATGAGCAGTTCTTC,CASSWLAGGESSYNEQFF
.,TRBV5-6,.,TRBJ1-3,TGTGCCAGCAGCCTTTCTTTAACTGGAAACACCATATATTTT,CASSLSLTGNTIYF
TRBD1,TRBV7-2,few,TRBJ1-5,TGTGCCAGCAGCTTAAAGGGGGCCAATCAGCCCCAGCATTTT,CASSLKGANQPQHF
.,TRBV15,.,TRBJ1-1,TGTGCCACCAGCAGAGGCGGGAACACTGAAGCTTTCTTT,CATSRGGNTEAFF
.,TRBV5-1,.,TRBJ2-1,TGCGCCAGCAGGACGGGGGTTAGCTCCTACAATGAGCAGTTCTTC,CASRTGVSSYNEQFF
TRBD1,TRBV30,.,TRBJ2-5,TGTGCCTGGAGCTCAAAGGGGACAGGGAAGAATGGCCAAGAGACCCAGTACTTC,CAWSSKGTGKNGQETQYF
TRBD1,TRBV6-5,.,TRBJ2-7,TGTGCCAGCAGTTACTCGGACAGGTCGTTGGGTTACGAGCAGTACTTC,CASSYSDRSLGYEQYF
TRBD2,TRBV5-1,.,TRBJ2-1,TGCGCCAGCAGCTTGGTGCCTAGCGGGATAGGTTTTAATGAGCAGTTCTTC,CASSLVPSGIGFNEQFF
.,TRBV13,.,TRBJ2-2,TGTGCCAGCAGCTTATGGGGACACTCGAACACCGGGGAGCTGTTTTTT,CASSLWGHSNTGELFF
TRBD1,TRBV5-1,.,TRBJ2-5,TGCGCCAGCAGCTTCTGGGGCCTCCCGGGACAGACGCAAGAGACCCAGTACTTC,CASSFWGLPGQTQETQYF
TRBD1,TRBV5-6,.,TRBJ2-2,TGTGCCAGCAGTCCTGTGGCAGGGGGCTTCTCCGGGGAGCTGTTTTTT,CASSPVAGGFSGELFF
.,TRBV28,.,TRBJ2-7,TGTGCCAGCAGTCCGGGACTCCTCTACGAGCAGTACTTC,CASSPGLLYEQYF
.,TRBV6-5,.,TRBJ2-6,TGTGCCAGCAGCCATGAGCAGGCTGGGGCCAACGTCCTGACTTTC,CASSHEQAGANVLTF
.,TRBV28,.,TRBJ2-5,TGTGCCAGCAGTCCTTGGGAGTCTCCAGAGACCCAGTACTTC,CASSPWESPETQYF
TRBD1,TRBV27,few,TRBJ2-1,TGTGCCAGCAGTTACGGGACAGGGTTCAATGAGCAGTTCTTC,CASSYGTGFNEQFF
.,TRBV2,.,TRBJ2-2,TGTGCCAGCAGTGAAAGGGGTAACACCGGGGAGCTGTTTTTT,CASSERGNTGELFF
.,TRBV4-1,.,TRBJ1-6,TGCGCCAGCAGCCAAACAGAGAGTTGGGATAATTCACCCCTCCACTTT,CASSQTESWDNSPLHF
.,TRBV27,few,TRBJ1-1,TGTGCCAGCAGTTCCCCGTCGGGTGAAGCTTTCTTT,CASSSPSGEAFF